Below, 24 T cell receptor beta chains from the same sample are listed, as sequenced in a study of CD8 T cells in Susac syndrome. RNA amounts of roughly 0.45 to 1 ug underwent reverse transcription with random hexamers. TCRdb recomputed calls from the immunoSEQ multiplex PCR reads with MiXCR, one row per CDR3 protein. The repertoire includes 110,000 to 150,000 distinct CDR3 sequences, about 93% of them detected once, and about 0.25% sits in the top ten. Material for sequencing was CD8+ T cells from PBMCs. Receptor source: a human donor in good health.

In its sample, this clonotype was seen a few times. The rearrangement links TRBV11-2 to TRBJ1-4; no reliable D call. V lost 1 base and J lost 7, with 10 bases in between. The CDR3 runs to 14 residues. Germline CDR1 is SGHAT and CDR2 is FQNNGV. CDR3 DNA: TGTGCCAGCAGCTTAGGCGGCCTCGGTGAAAAACTGTTTTTT. Translating it yields CASSLGGLGEKLFF.

This clonotype has ten or more counts. The chain combines TRBV27 with TRBJ2-2; D is unclear. CDR3 length: 12 amino acids. Trimming took 6 bases from V and 2 from J, leaving 4 bases between them. Germline V gene data show CDR1 as MNHEY and CDR2 as SMNVEV (reference sequence). CDR3 protein: CASSLNTGELFF. CDR3 sequence (DNA): TGTGCCAGCAGCCTTAACACCGGGGAGCTGTTTTTT.

This clonotype was seen only once. The chain combines TRBV27 with TRBJ2-5; 7 bases agree with TRBD2. CDR3 size: 15 residues. J lost 5 bases, V lost 6 bases, and 12 bases had no gene match. The V gene's germline CDR1 is MNHEY and CDR2 SMNVEV (reference sequence). The CDR3 coding sequence is TGTGCCAGCAGAGCGGGATCAAATTTAAGGGAGACCCAGTACTTC. It encodes CASRAGSNLRETQYF.

The rearrangement links TRBV29-1 to TRBJ1-1, with 7 bases that match TRBD1. Germline V lookup: CDR1 SQVTM, CDR2 ANQGSEA. V lost 7 bases and J lost 6; bases outside the gene matches: 2. CDR3 size: 10 residues. This CDR3 is CSAGQAEAFF. The CDR3 bases are TGCAGCGCCGGACAGGCTGAAGCTTTCTTT.

V usage is TRBV12-3 or TRBV12-4 and J usage is TRBJ2-1; weak D call: TRBD1 (5 bases). The CDR3 is 13 residues long. V dropped 6 bases and J dropped 3 bases, with 9 bases sitting between them. CDR3: CASRQGGYNEQFF. CDR3 sequence (DNA): TGTGCCAGCAGGCAGGGTGGCTACAATGAGCAGTTCTTC.

V and J are TRBV4-1 and TRBJ1-2; the D gene is possibly TRBD1 (6 bases). CDR3 length: 15 residues. The V and J ends lost 1 base and 4 bases respectively, with 13 bases between them. The germline CDR1 and CDR2 sequences are MGHRA and YSYEKL. The CDR3 DNA reads as TGCGCCAGCAGCCAAGTCCCGACAGGCGCCTATGGCTACACCTTC. It encodes CASSQVPTGAYGYTF.

The genes are TRBV11-2 and TRBJ2-3; D unclear. CDR1 is SGHAT, CDR2 FQNNGV, per germline. CDR3 length: 12 residues. V was shortened by 2 bases and J by 3 bases, with 3 bases between the two germline ends. For the CDR3, the DNA is TGTGCCAGCAGCTTACAGACAGATACGCAGTATTTT. Amino acid sequence: CASSLQTDTQYF.

J is TRBJ1-5 and V is TRBV5-6; D is uncertain. CDR1 is SGHDT, CDR2 YYEEEE, per germline. Trimming pared 3 bases from V and 1 base from J, leaving 8 bases between. The CDR3 contains 14 residues. The CDR3 nucleotides read TGTGCCAGCAGCTCGATGTACAGCAATCAGCCCCAGCATTTT. It is translated as CASSSMYSNQPQHF.

The rearrangement joins TRBV29-1 to TRBJ2-1; D remains unclear. Trimming removed 2 bases from V and 1 base from J, with 9 bases in between. The CDR3 has 14 amino acids. CDR1 SQVTM and CDR2 ANQGSEA come from the germline V gene. In DNA, the CDR3 is TGCAGCGTTGAATCGCGGTATTCCTACAATGAGCAGTTCTTC. It encodes CSVESRYSYNEQFF.

This chain links TRBV5-6 with TRBJ2-1; TRBD1 aligns across 10 bases. V lost 4 bases and J lost 6; bases outside the gene matches: 7. Germline V lookup: CDR1 SGHDT, CDR2 YYEEEE. CDR3 length: 15 amino acids. CDR3 residues: CASSPDRGLVNEQFF. In DNA, the CDR3 is TGTGCCAGCAGCCCCGACAGGGGGCTCGTCAATGAGCAGTTCTTC.

The chain has TRBV27 and TRBJ1-3; D not certain. Germline V lookup: CDR1 MNHEY, CDR2 SMNVEV (reference sequence). The CDR3 has 13 amino acids. V shed 4 bases and J shed 0 bases, with 4 bases lying between them. In DNA, the CDR3 is TGTGCCAGCAGTTCCTACTCTGGAAACACCATATATTTT. Its protein product is CASSSYSGNTIYF.

The J gene is TRBJ2-3, the V gene TRBV4-3; no definite D call. Trimming stripped 0 bases from V and 5 bases from J, with 9 bases between. Germline CDR1 is LGHNA and CDR2 is YSLEER. The CDR3 is made up of 14 amino acids. CDR3 bases: TGCGCCAGCAGCCAAGATAGGTTCGGAGATACGCAGTATTTT. It specifies CASSQDRFGDTQYF.

The rearrangement links TRBV20-1 to TRBJ2-2; TRBD2 matches 9 bases. In germline, CDR1 is DFQATT, CDR2 SNEGSKA (reference sequence). This CDR3 contains 13 residues. V shed 4 bases, J shed 12 bases, and the junction held 9 bases outside the gene matches. CDR3 DNA sequence: TGCAGTGCTACCAGCGGGAGGAAGGGAAAGCTGTTTTTT. This sequence encodes CSATSGRKGKLFF.

The chain uses TRBV27 and TRBJ2-7; tentative D call: TRBD2 (5 bases). Germline V gene lookup returns CDR1 MNHEY and CDR2 SMNVEV (reference sequence). V was trimmed by 3 bases and J by 5 bases, leaving 14 bases between them. The CDR3 runs to 14 residues. The CDR3 coding sequence is TGTGCCAGCAGTTTTGGAACGGGGTGGGACGAGCAGTACTTC. It codes for CASSFGTGWDEQYF.

CDR3 coding DNA: TGCGCCAGCAGCCAAGTTCTTGGACAGATAGATGAAGCTTTCTTT. It translates to CASSQVLGQIDEAFF. The chain uses TRBV4-3 and TRBJ1-1; D may be TRBD1 (6 bases). The CDR3 sequence is 15 residues long. Per the germline V gene, CDR1 is LGHNA and CDR2 is YSLEER. V lost 1 base and J lost 7, with 16 bases in between.

V gene TRBV15 combines with J gene TRBJ2-7; D is ambiguous. This CDR3 spans 14 amino acids. V was shortened by 4 bases and J by 2 bases, with 12 bases between the two germline ends. Looked up from germline, CDR1 is LNHNV and CDR2 is YYDKDF (reference sequence). CDR3 amino acids: CATSNGREAYEQYF. CDR3 in DNA: TGTGCCACCAGCAACGGCAGAGAAGCCTACGAGCAGTACTTC.

The gene calls are TRBV19 and TRBJ1-2; the match to TRBD1 covers 9 bases. Trimming cost V 7 bases and J 6 bases; bases outside gene matches: 6. Germline loops: CDR1 LNHDA, CDR2 SQIVND (reference sequence). This CDR3 contains 13 residues. The CDR3 DNA follows: TGTGCCAGTACCCAGGGACAGGGAAATGGCTACACCTTC. Amino acids: CASTQGQGNGYTF.

A note on this clonotype: One end of the junction varies from germline; a read error may be responsible. This chain joins TRBV23-1 and TRBJ1-5, with 7 bases lining up with TRBD1. TRBV23-1 is filed as an ORF, its function uncertain. This CDR3 has 18 amino acids. Here the CDR3 reads CASSQNHQGVGQQSAPAF. CDR3 nucleotides: TGCGCCAGCAGTCAAAACCATCAGGGGGTGGGTCAGCAATCAGCCCCAGCATTT.

The chain couples TRBV4-3 to TRBJ2-3, with 7 bases identical to TRBD1. This CDR3 has 17 amino acids. Unmatched junction bases numbered 8, after V lost 0 bases and J lost 2 bases. Per the germline V gene, CDR1 is LGHNA and CDR2 is YSLEER. The CDR3 DNA is TGCGCCAGCAGCCAAGACAACAGGGGCTTCAACACAGATACGCAGTATTTT. It translates to CASSQDNRGFNTDTQYF.

This clonotype was recorded once. The J gene is TRBJ2-7, the V gene TRBV30; weak D call: TRBD2 (5 bases). Deletions cut 1 base from V and 4 bases from J, with 14 bases between. Germline values: CDR1 GTSNPN, CDR2 SVGIG (reference sequence). CDR3 length: 14 residues. The CDR3: CAWSAALVMYEQYF. CDR3 nucleotide sequence: TGTGCCTGGAGTGCGGCACTAGTTATGTACGAGCAGTACTTC.

The J gene is TRBJ2-5, the V gene TRBV9; D not resolved. The germline V gene encodes CDR1 SGDLS and CDR2 YYNGEE. The length of the CDR3 is 14 residues. The ends were cut back, 0 bases at V and 0 bases at J, with 6 bases in the middle. The CDR3 sequence is CASSVEGNQETQYF. DNA of the CDR3: TGTGCCAGCAGCGTAGAGGGAAACCAAGAGACCCAGTACTTC. The whole variable domain, remainder taken from reference TRBV9 and TRBJ2-5, is DSGVTQTPKHLITATGQRVTLRCSPRSGDLSVYWYQQSLDQGLQFLIQYYNGEERAKGNILERFSAQQFPDLHSELNLSSLELGDSALYFCASSVEGNQETQYFGPGTRLLVL.

The rearrangement links TRBV7-2 to TRBJ2-3, with TRBD2 identical over 8 bases. The germline CDR1 and CDR2 sequences are SGHTA and FQGNSA. After removal of 8 bases from V and 6 bases from J, the junction contained 10 bases not matched to a gene. The CDR3 is 14 amino acids. CDR3 in amino acids: CASSRSGSADTQYF. The DNA of the CDR3 is TGTGCCAGCTCCCGCAGCGGGAGCGCGGATACGCAGTATTTT.

V gene TRBV29-1 combines with J gene TRBJ2-2, with 7 bases matching TRBD1. Germline values: CDR1 SQVTM, CDR2 ANQGSEA. This CDR3 spans 13 amino acids. In nucleotides, the CDR3 is TGCTTCGCGCGACAGGGGAACACCGGGGAGCTGTTTTTT. This translates into CFARQGNTGELFF.

The rearrangement uses TRBV5-1 and TRBJ2-2; a possible D gene is TRBD2 (6 bases). With 0 bases removed from V and 0 bases from J, the gap between germline ends came to 9 bases. CDR1 SGHRS and CDR2 YFSETQ come from the germline V gene. The CDR3 consists of 16 residues. CDR3 region: CASSLASDSNTGELFF. Written as DNA, the CDR3 is TGCGCCAGCAGCTTGGCTAGCGACTCGAACACCGGGGAGCTGTTTTTT.